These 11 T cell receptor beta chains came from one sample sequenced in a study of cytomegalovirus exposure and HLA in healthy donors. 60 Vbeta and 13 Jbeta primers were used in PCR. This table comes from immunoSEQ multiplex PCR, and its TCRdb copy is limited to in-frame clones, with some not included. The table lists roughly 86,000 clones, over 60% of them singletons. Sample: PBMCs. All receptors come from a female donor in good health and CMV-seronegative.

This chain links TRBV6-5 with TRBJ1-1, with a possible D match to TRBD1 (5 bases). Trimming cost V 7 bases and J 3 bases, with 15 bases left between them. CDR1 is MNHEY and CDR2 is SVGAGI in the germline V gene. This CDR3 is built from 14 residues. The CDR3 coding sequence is TGTGCCAGCACCAAGCCCGGAGGGGACACTGAAGCTTTCTTT. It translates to CASTKPGGDTEAFF.

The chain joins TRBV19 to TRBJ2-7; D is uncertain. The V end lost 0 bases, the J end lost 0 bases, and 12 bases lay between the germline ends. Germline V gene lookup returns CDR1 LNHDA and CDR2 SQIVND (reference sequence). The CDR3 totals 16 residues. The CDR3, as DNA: TGTGCCAGTAGTATAGATCTGACTGGATCCTCCTACGAGCAGTACTTC. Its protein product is CASSIDLTGSSYEQYF.

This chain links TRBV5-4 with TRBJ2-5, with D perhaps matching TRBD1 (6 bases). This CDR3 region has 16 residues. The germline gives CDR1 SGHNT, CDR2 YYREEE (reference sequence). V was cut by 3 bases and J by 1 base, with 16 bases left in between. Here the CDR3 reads CASSSQGRNFQETQYF. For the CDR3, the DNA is TGTGCCAGCAGCTCGCAGGGGCGAAATTTCCAAGAGACCCAGTACTTC.

The DNA of the CDR3 is TGTGCCAGCAGTATGCCGGGACAGGGTAACGAGCAGTACTTC. It is translated as CASSMPGQGNEQYF. The chain couples TRBV6-5 to TRBJ2-7; 9 nucleotides match TRBD1. The V and J ends lost 5 bases and 5 bases, in that order; junction bases with no gene match: 7. Germline CDR1 is MNHEY and CDR2 is SVGAGI. The length of the CDR3 is 14 residues.

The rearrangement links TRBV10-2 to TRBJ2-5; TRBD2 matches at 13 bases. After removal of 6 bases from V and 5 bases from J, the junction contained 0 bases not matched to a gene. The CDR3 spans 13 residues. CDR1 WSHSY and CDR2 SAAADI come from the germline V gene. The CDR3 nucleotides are TGCGCCAGCAGGACTAGCGGGAGGGAGACCCAGTACTTC. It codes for CASRTSGRETQYF.

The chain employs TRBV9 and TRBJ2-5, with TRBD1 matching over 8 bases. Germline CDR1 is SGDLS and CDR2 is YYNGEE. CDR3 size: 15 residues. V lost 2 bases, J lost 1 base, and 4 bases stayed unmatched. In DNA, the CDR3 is TGTGCCAGCAGCGTTACGGGACAGGCCCAAGAGACCCAGTACTTC. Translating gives CASSVTGQAQETQYF.

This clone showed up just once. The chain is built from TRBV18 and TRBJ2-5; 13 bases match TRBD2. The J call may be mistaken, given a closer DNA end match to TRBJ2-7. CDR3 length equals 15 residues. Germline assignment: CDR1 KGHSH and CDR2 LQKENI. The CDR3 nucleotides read TGTGCCAGCTCACCTGGGACTAGCGGGACCTACGAGCAGTACTTC. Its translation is CASSPGTSGTYEQYF.

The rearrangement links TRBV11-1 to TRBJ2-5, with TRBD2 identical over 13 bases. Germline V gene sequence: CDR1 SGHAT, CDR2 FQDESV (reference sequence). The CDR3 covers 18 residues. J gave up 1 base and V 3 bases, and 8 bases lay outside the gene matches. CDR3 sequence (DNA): TGTGCCAGCAGCTTTCGACCGACTAGCGGGGGGCTCCAAGAGACCCAGTACTTC. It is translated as CASSFRPTSGGLQETQYF.

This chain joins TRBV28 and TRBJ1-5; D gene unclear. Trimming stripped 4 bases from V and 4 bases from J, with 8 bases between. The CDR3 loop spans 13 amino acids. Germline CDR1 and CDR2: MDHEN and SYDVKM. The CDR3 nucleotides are TGTGCCAGCAGTTACAGCCTTAATCAGCCCCAGCATTTT. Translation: CASSYSLNQPQHF.

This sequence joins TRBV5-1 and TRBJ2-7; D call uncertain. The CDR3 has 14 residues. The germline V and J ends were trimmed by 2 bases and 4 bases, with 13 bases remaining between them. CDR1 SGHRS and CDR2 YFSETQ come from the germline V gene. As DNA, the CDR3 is TGCGCCAGCAGCTTTCCCGGGTCAGAATACGAGCAGTACTTC. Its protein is CASSFPGSEYEQYF.

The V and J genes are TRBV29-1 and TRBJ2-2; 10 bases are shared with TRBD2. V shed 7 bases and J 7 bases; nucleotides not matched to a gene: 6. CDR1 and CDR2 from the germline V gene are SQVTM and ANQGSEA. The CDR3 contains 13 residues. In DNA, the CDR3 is TGCAGCGGTCTAGCGGGAGCGGTCGGGGAGCTGTTTTTT. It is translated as CSGLAGAVGELFF.